Following are 27 T cell receptor beta chains from one sample sequenced in a study of read filtering for tumor transcriptome and immune sequencing. This library used around 400 ng RNA and molecular barcoded adaptors spanning alpha/delta and beta/gamma chains. TCRdb re-derived calls from the reads in MiXCR, one entry per CDR3 protein. Of 130,000 or so distinct CDR3 sequences in the sample, roughly 13% were seen once. The sample consisted of a population of CD138-negative cells sorted from bone marrow. These receptors originate from a donor over 35 with multiple myeloma.

On this clonotype: A much bigger clone sits one base away, suggesting this may be a read error. This chain links TRBV6-2 or TRBV6-3 with TRBJ1-5; 9 bases are shared with TRBD1. The V gene end was trimmed by 5 bases and the J gene end by 9 bases; junction bases not matched to a gene: 5. The V gene's germline CDR1 is MNHEY and CDR2 SVGEGT. The CDR3 contains 13 residues. CDR3 amino acids: CASSRTGDRPQHF. DNA of the CDR3: TGTGCCAGCAGTAGGACAGGGGATCGGCCCCAGCATTTT.

This clonotype was counted ten times or more. V usage is TRBV4-3 and J usage is TRBJ2-1; D is perhaps TRBD2 (6 bases). The V and J ends lost 1 base and 9 bases respectively, with 13 bases between them. Germline values: CDR1 LGHNA, CDR2 YSLEER. This CDR3 has 14 residues. This chain's CDR3 is CASSQGLGRSEQFF. The CDR3 DNA is TGCGCCAGCAGCCAAGGACTAGGTCGTAGTGAGCAGTTCTTC.

This clonotype appeared many times. The chain joins TRBV3-1 to TRBJ2-5, with 11 bases identical to TRBD2. This CDR3 has 18 residues. V lost 1 base to trimming and J lost 2 bases; unmatched junction nucleotides: 9. Per germline, CDR1 LGHDT and CDR2 YNNKEL (reference sequence). The CDR3: CASSQGLAGGPRQETQYF. For the CDR3, the DNA is TGTGCCAGCAGCCAAGGGTTAGCGGGAGGGCCGCGGCAAGAGACCCAGTACTTC.

There are many counts of this clonotype. The chain employs TRBV11-2 and TRBJ2-3; D gene unclear. CDR1 is SGHAT, CDR2 FQNNGV, per germline. Trimming took off 2 bases at V and 2 bases at J, with 8 bases between the two ends. CDR3 length: 14 amino acids. CDR3 amino acids: CASSLRRVTDTQYF. CDR3 DNA sequence: TGTGCCAGCAGCTTACGACGGGTCACAGATACGCAGTATTTT.

This clonotype was observed a single time. The CDR3 region is CAIPRVPYGYTF. In nucleotides, the CDR3 is TGTGCCATCCCCAGGGTCCCCTATGGCTACACCTTC. The chain recombines TRBV5-4 with TRBJ1-2, with D possibly being TRBD1 (5 bases). V was clipped by 9 bases and J by 4 bases, with 13 bases between them. Looked up from germline, CDR1 is SGHNT and CDR2 is YYREEE (reference sequence). The CDR3 consists of 12 residues.

This clonotype has a count of ten or more. The chain couples TRBV12-3 or TRBV12-4 to TRBJ2-1; TRBD2 matches at 14 bases. Losses at the gene ends were 3 bases for V and 4 bases for J; bases not matched to a gene: 8. CDR3 length equals 18 residues. The CDR3 spells CASSLAGLAGAWYNEQFF. The CDR3 DNA follows: TGTGCCAGCAGTTTGGCGGGACTAGCGGGAGCGTGGTACAATGAGCAGTTCTTC.

The chain joins TRBV19 to TRBJ2-1, with 16 bases that match TRBD2. With 9 bases clipped from V and 5 bases from J, the junction kept 10 bases outside the gene matches. This CDR3 is 17 amino acids long. Germline CDR1 LNHDA, CDR2 SQIVND (reference sequence). The DNA of the CDR3 is TGTGCCAGACCCGGGACTAGCGGGAGGGATTATCACAATGAGCAGTTCTTC. Translation: CARPGTSGRDYHNEQFF.

About this clonotype itself: Since a much larger clone is just one base distant, this may be a read error. The chain combines TRBV7-3 with TRBJ2-3, with D perhaps matching TRBD1 (5 bases). There are 15 residues in the CDR3. The germline V gene encodes CDR1 SGHTA and CDR2 FQGTGA. CDR3 sequence (DNA): TGTGCCAACAGCTTAACAGGACACTCTAGTGATACGCAGTATTTT. Its translation is CANSLTGHSSDTQYF.

This clonotype was seen at least ten times. This rearrangement joins TRBV13 to TRBJ2-5; 11 bases are a match to TRBD1. Germline CDR1 is PRHDT and CDR2 is FYEKMQ (reference sequence). V dropped 5 bases and J dropped 3; count of bases not matched to a gene: 5. CDR3 size: 15 residues. The CDR3 DNA reads TGTGCCAGCAGCGCTCGGGACAGGGGGGAAGAGACCCAGTACTTC. It specifies CASSARDRGEETQYF.

The CDR3 region is CASSPQKAGVYNEQFF. Written as DNA, the CDR3 is TGTGCCAGCAGCCCGCAAAAGGCGGGAGTCTACAATGAGCAGTTCTTC. The rearrangement links TRBV7-9 to TRBJ2-1, with 7 bases that match TRBD2. This CDR3 is built from 16 residues. Germline lookup yields CDR1 SEHNR and CDR2 FQNEAQ (reference sequence). V shed 5 bases and J 3 bases; nucleotides not matched to a gene: 10.

This clonotype was picked up a small number of times. This sequence may be a read error, since a much larger clone differs from it by one base. The rearrangement uses TRBV12-3 or TRBV12-4 and TRBJ2-3; 7 nucleotides agree with TRBD2. The junction had 13 bases not matched to a gene; V was cut back by 5 bases and J by 11 bases. There are 14 residues in the CDR3. CDR3 coding DNA: TGTGCCAGCAGTCCCGCGACTAGCTCGAACATGCAGTATTTT. The encoded protein is CASSPATSSNMQYF.

This clonotype was counted ten times or more. This chain joins TRBV12-5 and TRBJ2-1; 7 bases are a match to TRBD2. The germline V gene has CDR1 LGHNT and CDR2 FRNRAP. Germline trimming cut 4 bases from V and 0 bases from J; bases unmatched to any gene: 12. The CDR3 contains 18 residues. The CDR3 bases are TGTGCTAGTGGTTCACCCCCACTAGCGCGCGTCTCCTACAATGAGCAGTTCTTC. Protein sequence: CASGSPPLARVSYNEQFF. The variable domain in full, with the rest retrieved from reference TRBV12-5 and TRBJ2-1, is DARVTQTPRHKVTEMGQEVTMRCQPILGHNTVFWYRQTMMQGLELLAYFRNRAPLDDSGMPKDRFSAEMPDATLATLKIQPSEPRDSAVYFCASGSPPLARVSYNEQFFGPGTRLTVL.

Many counts were recorded for this clonotype. The chain employs TRBV5-1 and TRBJ1-1, with D tentatively TRBD1 (5 bases). Per the germline V gene, CDR1 is SGHRS and CDR2 is YFSETQ. The CDR3 is made up of 14 amino acids. Trimming removed 4 bases at V and 2 bases at J, with 12 bases between. The CDR3 nucleotides read TGCGCCAGCAGCCCGGGCGACAGAAACACTGAAGCTTTCTTT. Translated: CASSPGDRNTEAFF.

Many counts were recorded for this clonotype. J is TRBJ1-4 and V is TRBV7-9; TRBD1 aligns across 7 bases. Germline CDR1 is SEHNR and CDR2 is FQNEAQ (reference sequence). The V gene end was trimmed by 8 bases and the J gene end by 3 bases; junction bases not matched to a gene: 9. The CDR3 is 15 amino acids. The CDR3 DNA follows: TGTGCCAGCCAAAGAACAGGGGCGGCTAATGAAAAACTGTTTTTT. Its translation: CASQRTGAANEKLFF.

This clonotype was observed many times. The V gene is TRBV5-1, the J gene TRBJ1-1; D remains unclear. The V gene's germline CDR1 is SGHRS and CDR2 YFSETQ. Deletions cut 7 bases from V and 1 base from J, with 11 bases between. The CDR3 contains 13 residues. The CDR3, as DNA: TGCGCCAGCTTGCTTGACACGAACACTGAAGCTTTCTTT. It encodes CASLLDTNTEAFF. The full variable domain, rest sourced from reference TRBV5-1 and TRBJ1-1, is KAGVTQTPRYLIKTRGQQVTLSCSPISGHRSVSWYQQTPGQGLQFLFEYFSETQRNKGNFPGRFSGRQFSNSRSEMNVSTLELGDSALYLCASLLDTNTEAFFGQGTRLTVV.

This clonotype was seen repeatedly, ten times or more. This chain connects TRBV3-1 to TRBJ1-1, with D possibly TRBD1 on 6 matching bases. Trimming took 0 bases from V and 10 from J, leaving 9 bases between them. The CDR3 is made up of 12 amino acids. Looked up from germline, CDR1 is LGHDT and CDR2 is YNNKEL (reference sequence). The CDR3 DNA reads as TGTGCCAGCAGCCAAGAGACAGGACGAGCTTTCTTT. Its protein is CASSQETGRAFF.

This clonotype was picked up a small number of times. The chain has TRBV6-5 and TRBJ2-1; 10 bases align to TRBD2. There are 18 residues in the CDR3. J lost 2 bases, V lost 4 bases, and 11 bases had no gene match. In germline, CDR1 is MNHEY, CDR2 SVGAGI. The CDR3 spells CASSWLGSGTSAYNEQFF. The CDR3, as DNA: TGTGCCAGCAGTTGGCTCGGCTCCGGGACTAGCGCCTACAATGAGCAGTTCTTC.

This clonotype was counted many times. This rearrangement joins TRBV29-1 to TRBJ1-1, with 7 positions matching TRBD1. The CDR3 has 13 residues. V lost 8 bases to trimming and J lost 6 bases; unmatched junction nucleotides: 12. CDR1 SQVTM and CDR2 ANQGSEA come from the germline V gene. The CDR3 region is CSLGAGGPSEAFF. Written as DNA, the CDR3 is TGCAGCCTGGGGGCAGGGGGGCCTTCTGAAGCTTTCTTT.

As to this clonotype: A much bigger clone sits one base away, suggesting this may be a read error. V and J are TRBV28 and TRBJ1-2; tentatively, D is TRBD1 (5 bases). Trimming cost V 8 bases and J 8 bases, with 18 bases left between them. The germline CDR1 and CDR2 sequences are MDHEN and SYDVKM. CDR3 length: 13 residues. The CDR3: CASRRGPFRGYTF. The CDR3 nucleotides are TGTGCCAGCCGGCGGGGACCCTTCCGGGGCTACACCTTC.

This clonotype was counted ten times or more. CDR3 amino acids: CASSSPGDEAFF. The CDR3 nucleotides read TGTGCCAGCAGTTCCCCGGGGGATGAAGCTTTCTTT. The chain couples TRBV12-3 or TRBV12-4 to TRBJ1-1, with D perhaps TRBD1 (5 bases). The CDR3 is 12 residues long. V was shortened by 4 bases and J by 7 bases, with 10 bases between the two germline ends.

This clonotype was found many times. This rearrangement joins TRBV19 to TRBJ2-1; 8 positions agree with TRBD2. This CDR3 has 13 residues. The J segment lost 15 bases and the V segment lost 4 bases, leaving 11 bases of the junction unmatched. CDR1 and CDR2 (germline): LNHDA, SQIVND (reference sequence). Written as DNA, the CDR3 is TGTGCCAGTAGTACCTCTCGTGGCGGGAGGCCGTTCTTC. The encoded protein is CASSTSRGGRPFF.

This clonotype was seen many times. The genes are TRBV12-3 or TRBV12-4 and TRBJ2-3, with D perhaps matching TRBD2 (5 bases). The V and J ends lost 5 bases and 10 bases respectively, with 13 bases between them. The CDR3 is 12 residues long. CDR3 DNA: TGTGCCAGCAGTCCCAGTAGAGCGGCGCAGTATTTT. Amino acids: CASSPSRAAQYF.

This clonotype occurred many times. The chain carries TRBV15 and TRBJ2-3, with 9 bases that match TRBD1. Germline values: CDR1 LNHNV, CDR2 YYDKDF (reference sequence). The junction had 16 bases not matched to a gene; V was cut back by 2 bases and J by 4 bases. The CDR3 contains 19 residues. Here the CDR3 reads CATSRLPGGQGSLADTQYF. CDR3 DNA: TGTGCCACCAGCAGATTGCCTGGGGGACAGGGAAGTCTTGCAGATACGCAGTATTTT.

In its sample, this clonotype was seen many times. V usage is TRBV18 and J usage is TRBJ2-5; D gene unclear. The CDR3 loop spans 14 amino acids. Trimming stripped 0 bases from V and 4 bases from J, with 9 bases between. Germline V gene sequence: CDR1 KGHSH, CDR2 LQKENI. CDR3 loop: CASSPPVVRETQYF. The CDR3 DNA sequence: TGTGCCAGCTCACCACCGGTTGTTCGAGAGACCCAGTACTTC. The full variable domain, with the rest looked up from reference TRBV18 and TRBJ2-5, is NAGVMQNPRHLVRRRGQEARLRCSPMKGHSHVYWYRQLPEEGLKFMVYLQKENIIDESGMPKERFSAEFPKEGPSILRIQQVVRGDSAAYFCASSPPVVRETQYFGPGTRLLVL.

There are many counts of this clonotype. The chain couples TRBV10-3 to TRBJ2-5, with a weak D call TRBD2 (6 bases). The length of the CDR3 is 12 residues. Germline CDR1 reads ENHRY; CDR2 reads SYGVKD. V gave up 8 bases and J gave up 4 bases, with 11 bases separating them. CDR3 DNA sequence: TGTGCCATCCGGGCGGAGGGAGAGACCCAGTACTTC. The encoded protein is CAIRAEGETQYF.

This clonotype appeared many times. The V call is TRBV20-1, the J call TRBJ2-3; D may be TRBD2 (6 bases). V was clipped by 6 bases and J by 5 bases, with 15 bases between them. Germline-derived CDR1 and CDR2 are DFQATT and SNEGSKA (reference sequence). The CDR3 consists of 13 residues. The CDR3, as DNA: TGCAGTGCACCCGTGGGAGGAGTAGATACGCAGTATTTT. Translation: CSAPVGGVDTQYF.

Comments on this clonotype: Relative to the germline gene, one junction end is altered; a read error may explain this. V and J are TRBV4-1 and TRBJ2-5; 16 positions match TRBD2. Germline V gene sequence: CDR1 MGHRA, CDR2 YSYEKL. This CDR3 comprises 20 residues. This CDR3 is CASSQKPGLAGGNIQGTQYF. The CDR3 DNA reads TGCGCCAGCAGCCAGAAACCGGGACTAGCGGGAGGGAATATCCAAGGGACCCAGTACTTC.